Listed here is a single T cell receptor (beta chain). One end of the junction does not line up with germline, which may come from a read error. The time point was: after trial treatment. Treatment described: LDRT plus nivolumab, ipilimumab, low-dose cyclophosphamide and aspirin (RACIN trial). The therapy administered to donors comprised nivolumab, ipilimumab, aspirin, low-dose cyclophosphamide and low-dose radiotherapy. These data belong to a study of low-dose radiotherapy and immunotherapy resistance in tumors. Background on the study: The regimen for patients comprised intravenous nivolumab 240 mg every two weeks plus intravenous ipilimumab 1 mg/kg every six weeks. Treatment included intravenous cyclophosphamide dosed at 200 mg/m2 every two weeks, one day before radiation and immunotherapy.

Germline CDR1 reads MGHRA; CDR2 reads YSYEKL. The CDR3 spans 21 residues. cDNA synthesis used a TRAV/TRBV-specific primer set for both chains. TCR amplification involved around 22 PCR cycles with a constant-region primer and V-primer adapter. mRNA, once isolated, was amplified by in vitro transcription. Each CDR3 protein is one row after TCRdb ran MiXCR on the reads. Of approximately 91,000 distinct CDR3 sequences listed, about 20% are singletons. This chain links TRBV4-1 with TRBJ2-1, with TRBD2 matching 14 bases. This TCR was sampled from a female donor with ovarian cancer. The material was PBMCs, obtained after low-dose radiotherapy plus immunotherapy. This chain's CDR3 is CASSQVGNRGLAGVQKNEQFF. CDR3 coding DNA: TGTGCCAGCAGCCAAGTAGGTAACCGGGGACTAGCGGGGGTGCAAAAAAATGAGCAGTTCTTC.